A selection of T cell receptor beta chains follows, all from one sample in a study of CD8+ T cells in alopecia areata. Profiled with immunoSEQ multiplex PCR; TCRdb holds only in-frame clones, not every one. Of 150,000 to 200,000 clones listed, approximately 51% are singletons. The source was CD8+ T cells sorted from blood, collected at week 52, from a patient treated with tofacitinib. The receptors were sampled from a human donor with alopecia areata. Each CDR3 is given with its conserved first and last residue. A D gene is named only where the DNA matches it firmly.

j_call: TRBJ2-3
d_call: -
v_call: TRBV27
cdr3_aa: CASTGTSTDTQYF

j_call: TRBJ2-1
d_call: -
v_call: TRBV5-4
cdr3_aa: CASSLNLGQLYNEQFF

j_call: TRBJ1-1
d_call: TRBD1
v_call: TRBV4-3
cdr3_aa: CASSQEDRVTEAFF

j_call: TRBJ2-5
d_call: TRBD2
v_call: TRBV5-1
cdr3_aa: CASSLGLAGQPQQETQYF

j_call: TRBJ1-2
d_call: TRBD1
v_call: TRBV29-1
cdr3_aa: CSVDRDRGFYGYTF

j_call: TRBJ1-1
d_call: TRBD1
v_call: TRBV2
cdr3_aa: CASRDRDDFTEAFF

j_call: TRBJ1-2
d_call: -
v_call: TRBV13
cdr3_aa: CASSHRQNYGYTF

j_call: TRBJ1-5
d_call: -
v_call: TRBV2
cdr3_aa: CASSGRGSNQPQHF

j_call: TRBJ1-5
d_call: TRBD1
v_call: TRBV7-9
cdr3_aa: CASTATGEGDQPQHF

j_call: TRBJ2-3
d_call: -
v_call: TRBV18
cdr3_aa: CASSPAGTDTQYF

j_call: TRBJ2-1
d_call: -
v_call: TRBV7-9
cdr3_aa: CASSFGGTSYNEQFF

j_call: TRBJ1-2
d_call: TRBD1
v_call: TRBV5-6
cdr3_aa: CASSLDDRGNGYTF

j_call: TRBJ2-1
d_call: -
v_call: TRBV6-5
cdr3_aa: CASGPDSGRYNEQFF

j_call: TRBJ2-6
d_call: -
v_call: TRBV4-1
cdr3_aa: CASSQDWGTGANVLTF

j_call: TRBJ2-2
d_call: TRBD1
v_call: TRBV7-9
cdr3_aa: CASSPNRGRETNTGELFF

j_call: TRBJ2-7
d_call: -
v_call: TRBV4-2
cdr3_aa: CASSQLTATEQYF

j_call: TRBJ1-1
d_call: -
v_call: TRBV29-1
cdr3_aa: CSVWNTEAFF

j_call: TRBJ1-2
d_call: -
v_call: TRBV5-4
cdr3_aa: CASSLRTGLHGYTF

j_call: TRBJ2-3
d_call: TRBD2
v_call: TRBV5-6
cdr3_aa: CASSLGLAGTPLGTDTQYF

j_call: TRBJ1-1
d_call: -
v_call: TRBV9
cdr3_aa: CASSVGFESMNTEAFF

j_call: TRBJ1-5
d_call: -
v_call: TRBV4-1
cdr3_aa: CASSQDRRGDQPQHF

j_call: TRBJ2-7
d_call: TRBD2
v_call: TRBV5-1
cdr3_aa: CASSLLGGSYEQYF

j_call: TRBJ2-5
d_call: TRBD1
v_call: TRBV5-1
cdr3_aa: CASSFGQGFQETQYF

j_call: TRBJ2-7
d_call: TRBD2
v_call: TRBV25-1
cdr3_aa: CASTGGSIEQYF

j_call: TRBJ2-7
d_call: -
v_call: TRBV6-6
cdr3_aa: CASSYSGGSYEQYF

j_call: TRBJ2-7
d_call: -
v_call: TRBV9
cdr3_aa: CASSVGGGGEQYF

j_call: TRBJ1-1
d_call: -
v_call: TRBV5-6
cdr3_aa: CASSLPQGEAFF

j_call: TRBJ2-7
d_call: -
v_call: TRBV19
cdr3_aa: CASSIEAGPYYEQYF

j_call: TRBJ2-7
d_call: TRBD1
v_call: TRBV19
cdr3_aa: CASSTGTVIDEQYF

j_call: TRBJ1-6
d_call: TRBD1
v_call: TRBV27
cdr3_aa: CASSFPGGDSPLHF

j_call: TRBJ1-5
d_call: -
v_call: TRBV9
cdr3_aa: CASSVTGGGNQPQHF

j_call: TRBJ1-2
d_call: -
v_call: TRBV9
cdr3_aa: CASSVAEVYYGYTF

j_call: TRBJ2-2
d_call: TRBD2
v_call: TRBV9
cdr3_aa: CASSVARGGNTGELFF

j_call: TRBJ2-7
d_call: -
v_call: TRBV11-2
cdr3_aa: CASSPEAREQYF

j_call: TRBJ1-1
d_call: -
v_call: TRBV2
cdr3_aa: CASRRQIMNTEAFF

j_call: TRBJ2-4
d_call: -
v_call: TRBV2
cdr3_aa: CASRRGSRGRFAKNIQYF

j_call: TRBJ1-5
d_call: -
v_call: TRBV30
cdr3_aa: CAWSVRGGTGPQHF

j_call: TRBJ2-3
d_call: -
v_call: TRBV7-9
cdr3_aa: CASSQIRDTSTDTQYF

j_call: TRBJ1-1
d_call: -
v_call: TRBV2
cdr3_aa: CASIQGFNAEAFF

j_call: TRBJ2-3
d_call: TRBD1
v_call: TRBV5-1
cdr3_aa: CASSFIRGQGDTQYF

j_call: -
d_call: -
v_call: TRBV11-2
cdr3_aa: CASSWADEQYF

j_call: TRBJ1-5
d_call: -
v_call: TRBV7-9
cdr3_aa: CASSLDGNQPQHF

j_call: TRBJ2-1
d_call: TRBD1
v_call: TRBV7-9
cdr3_aa: CASSPSQGATYNEQFF

j_call: TRBJ2-3
d_call: -
v_call: TRBV29-1
cdr3_aa: CSVEGGAGADTQYF

j_call: TRBJ1-2
d_call: TRBD1
v_call: TRBV4-3
cdr3_aa: CASSQETGGNYGYTF

j_call: TRBJ2-1
d_call: -
v_call: TRBV5-4
cdr3_aa: CASSLGVGTSYNEQFF

j_call: TRBJ2-1
d_call: TRBD1
v_call: TRBV13
cdr3_aa: CASSFETGGKDEQFF

j_call: TRBJ2-2
d_call: TRBD2
v_call: TRBV6-1
cdr3_aa: CASSGTSGGSNTGELFF

j_call: TRBJ2-5
d_call: -
v_call: TRBV7-9
cdr3_aa: CASSPALTQGTQYF

j_call: TRBJ2-5
d_call: -
v_call: TRBV11-2
cdr3_aa: CASSLDPQIQETQYF

j_call: TRBJ2-2
d_call: -
v_call: TRBV27
cdr3_aa: CASSLDTGELFF

j_call: TRBJ2-5
d_call: -
v_call: TRBV5-1
cdr3_aa: CASSSKGGWQETQYF

j_call: TRBJ1-5
d_call: TRBD1
v_call: TRBV5-6
cdr3_aa: CASSLGSDRAQHF

j_call: TRBJ1-1
d_call: -
v_call: TRBV5-4
cdr3_aa: CASSLDIGRDEAFF

j_call: TRBJ1-5
d_call: -
v_call: TRBV12-5
cdr3_aa: CASGSSGARFEPQHF

j_call: TRBJ2-1
d_call: -
v_call: TRBV19
cdr3_aa: CASSIRETYNEQFF